This T cell receptor beta chain was found in a study of blood T cell repertoires in COVID-19. Background on the study: Sites across the United States, Italy and Spain contributed samples from acute and convalescent COVID-19. T cells, B-cell-depleted T cells, or PBMCs provided the cDNA or gDNA that served as material.

The study recruited people aged roughly 18 to 100 years across under 25 US areas. In assigning cohorts, the study relied on participant-reported clinical history. V was pared by 4 bases and J by 6 bases, with 8 bases of the junction left unmatched. Germline V CDR1 and CDR2: SNHLY, FYNNEI. CDR3 size: 14 residues. Produced via immunoSEQ multiplex PCR; TCRdb's table is partial and in-frame only. The sample comprises more than 250,000 clones, around 88% of which are singletons, and 0.95% to 1.5% rests with the top ten. The material sequenced was PBMCs or T cells enriched from blood (not recorded which). The chain recombines TRBV2 with TRBJ1-2, with 7 bases aligning to TRBD1. The receptor was isolated from a woman aged 40 to 49 with acute COVID-19. CDR3 sequence reads: CASSVPLGQDGYTF. The DNA of the CDR3 is TGTGCCAGCAGTGTCCCTTTAGGACAGGATGGCTACACCTTC.